These 3 T cell receptor beta chains originate from one sample sequenced in a study of T cell repertoires in cytomegalovirus infection (dated by TCRdb to between 2018 and 2020). Their antigens remain unidentified. Sequenced on an Illumina HiSeq 1500. The raw public data were reprocessed by TCRdb itself: fastp quality trimming at Q25, MiXCR clonotype calling, in-frame beta chains only. Each record represents a unique CDR3 protein, reported with the most common genes and DNA among its rows. Here the sample has a few hundred thousand distinct CDR3 sequences; just under 35% occur a single time. Clones ranked in the top ten supply about 13% of the sample. In light of the paper, this sample's treatment or condition label describes: in vitro stimulation with specific CMV peptide epitopes to enrich CMV-specific T cells. The sample was cultured PBMCs, taken from culture after CMV antigen stimulation. The receptor set was obtained from a human donor in good health (CMV status not recorded). Some clones in this sample may be carry-over from other donors' samples.

This clonotype was seen more than once but under ten times. J is TRBJ1-4 and V is TRBV29-1, with 9 bases aligning to TRBD1. From germline, CDR1 is SQVTM and CDR2 ANQGSEA. V lost 3 bases and J lost 2; bases outside the gene matches: 7. This CDR3 comprises 16 residues. The CDR3 region has the DNA TGCAGCGTTGACCGGGACAGGGTTTTCACTAATGAAAAACTGTTTTTT. Amino acid sequence: CSVDRDRVFTNEKLFF.

In the case of this clonotype: The junction shows a germline mismatch at one end, possibly a read error. The genes are TRBV18 and TRBJ2-1; possible D gene TRBD1, 6 bases. In germline, CDR1 is KGHSH, CDR2 LQKENI. The length of the CDR3 is 18 residues. The CDR3 loop is CASPPGWVGGANPDEQFF. The CDR3 DNA sequence: TGTGCCAGCCCACCCGGATGGGTAGGGGGTGCCAACCCAGATGAGCAGTTCTTC. The variable domain in full, with the rest retrieved from reference TRBV18 and TRBJ2-1, is NAGVMQNPRHLVRRRGQEARLRCSPMKGHSHVYWYRQLPEEGLKFMVYLQKENIIDESGMPKERFSAEFPKEGPSILRIQQVVRGDSAAYFCASPPGWVGGANPDEQFFGPGTRLTVL.

The rearrangement joins TRBV6-8 to TRBJ1-1; 10 bases are shared with TRBD1. With V trimmed by 6 bases and J by 3 bases, 4 bases remained unmatched. The CDR3 is 14 amino acids. Germline V gene sequence: CDR1 MNHGY, CDR2 SAAAGT. CDR3 sequence: CASRRTGGHTEAFF. For the CDR3, the DNA is TGTGCCAGCAGAAGGACAGGGGGTCACACTGAAGCTTTCTTT.